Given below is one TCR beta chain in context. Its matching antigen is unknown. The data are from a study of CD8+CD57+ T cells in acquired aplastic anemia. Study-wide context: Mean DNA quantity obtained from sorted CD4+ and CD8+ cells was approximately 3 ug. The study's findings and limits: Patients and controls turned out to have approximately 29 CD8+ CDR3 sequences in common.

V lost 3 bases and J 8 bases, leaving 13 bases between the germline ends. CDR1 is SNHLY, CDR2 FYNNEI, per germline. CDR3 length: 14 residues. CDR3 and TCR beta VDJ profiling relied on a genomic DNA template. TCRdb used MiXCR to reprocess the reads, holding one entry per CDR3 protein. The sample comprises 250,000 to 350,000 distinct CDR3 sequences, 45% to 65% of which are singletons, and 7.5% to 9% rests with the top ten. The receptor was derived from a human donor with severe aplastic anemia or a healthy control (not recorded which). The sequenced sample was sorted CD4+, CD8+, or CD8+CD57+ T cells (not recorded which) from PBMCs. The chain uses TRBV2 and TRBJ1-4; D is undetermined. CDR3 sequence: CASSDPGLGEKLFF. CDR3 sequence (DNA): TGTGCCAGCAGTGATCCCGGGTTAGGCGAAAAACTGTTTTTT.